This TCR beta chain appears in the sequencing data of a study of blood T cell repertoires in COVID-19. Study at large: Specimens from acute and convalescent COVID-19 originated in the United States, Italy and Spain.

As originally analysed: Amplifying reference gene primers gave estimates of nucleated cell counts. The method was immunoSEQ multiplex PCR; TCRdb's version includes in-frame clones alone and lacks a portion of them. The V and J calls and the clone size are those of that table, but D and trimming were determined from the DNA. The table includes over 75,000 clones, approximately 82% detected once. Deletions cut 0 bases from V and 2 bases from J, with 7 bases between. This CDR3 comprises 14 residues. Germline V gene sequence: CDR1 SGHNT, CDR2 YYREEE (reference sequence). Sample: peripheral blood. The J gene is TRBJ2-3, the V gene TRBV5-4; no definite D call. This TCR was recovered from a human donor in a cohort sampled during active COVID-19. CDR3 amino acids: CASSLAEYTDTQYF. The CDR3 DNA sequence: TGTGCCAGCAGCTTGGCCGAGTACACAGATACGCAGTATTTT.